These T cell receptor beta chains were read from a single sample in a study of glioma-infiltrating T cells. TCRdb passed the multiplex PCR reads through MiXCR, listing each CDR3 protein once. The table has 35,000 to 45,000 distinct CDR3 sequences, 20% to 25% seen once. The sequenced sample was glioma tissue, nonneoplastic brain tissue, or PBMCs (not recorded which). All receptors come from a human donor with low-grade glioma or glioblastoma, undergoing nonglioma brain surgery, or in good health (not recorded which). Both conserved end residues are part of each CDR3. D genes are given only for firm matches. The size of a clone is reported for some rows only, either as once, few or many, or as a class for expanded clones.

many | TRBJ1-6 | TRBV6-1 | . | TGTGCCAGCAGTGAACATGGGTATTGGGTAAAGACCTATTCACCCCTCCACTTT | CASSEHGYWVKTYSPLHF
. | TRBJ2-1 | TRBV20-1 | . | TGCAGTGTGGTAGGGGCCAATAAGCAGTTCTTC | CSVVGANKQFF
many | TRBJ2-7 | TRBV12-3/TRBV12-4 | . | TGTGCCAGCAGTTTAGCGGAGGGGAGTGCCTACGAGCAGTACTTC | CASSLAEGSAYEQYF
many | TRBJ1-3 | TRBV12-3/TRBV12-4 | . | TGTGCCAGCAGTTTACTGGAAGGAAACACCATATATTTT | CASSLLEGNTIYF
many | TRBJ1-1 | TRBV18 | . | TGTGCCAGCTCACCACAAAGATGGACTGAAGCTTTCTTT | CASSPQRWTEAFF
many | TRBJ1-1 | TRBV4-2 | . | TGTGCCAGCAGCCAAGACAAGGGGTCCACTGAAGCTTTCTTT | CASSQDKGSTEAFF
many | TRBJ2-3 | TRBV27 | . | TGTGCCAGTAGTCTACTTTCCGCCCCAGATGCGACAGATACGCAGTATTTT | CASSLLSAPDATDTQYF
. | TRBJ1-1 | TRBV10-3 | . | TGTGCCATCAGTGGCCCGGGGAACACTGAAGCTTTCTTT | CAISGPGNTEAFF
few | TRBJ2-1 | TRBV13 | TRBD2 | TGTGCCAGCAGCCCGGGGACTAGCGGGGGACACTCCTACAATGAGCAGTTCTTC | CASSPGTSGGHSYNEQFF
. | TRBJ2-1 | TRBV7-9 | TRBD2 | TGTGCCAGCACCAATATTCGCCCCAGCGGGGGGAGCTCCTACAATGAGCAGTTCTTC | CASTNIRPSGGSSYNEQFF
few | TRBJ2-7 | TRBV12-3/TRBV12-4 | TRBD1 | TGTGCCACTAGGACAGGGTACGAGCAGTACTTC | CATRTGYEQYF
. | TRBJ2-1 | TRBV7-9 | . | TGTGCCAGCAGGGAGGGGGTAGCATCCAATAAGCAGTTCTTC | CASREGVASNKQFF
many | TRBJ1-5 | TRBV4-1 | TRBD1 | TGCGCCAGCAGCCAAGATAAGGGGGCGGGCAATCAGCCCCAGCATTTT | CASSQDKGAGNQPQHF
many | TRBJ1-2 | TRBV27 | . | TGTGCCAGCAGTTTATCAGGGACCGCCGCCTATGGCTACACCTTC | CASSLSGTAAYGYTF
medium-sized | TRBJ1-1 | TRBV27 | . | TGTGCCAGCAGTGAGATAAGGGGTGGGGTCTCTGAAGCTTTCTTT | CASSEIRGGVSEAFF
many | TRBJ2-1 | TRBV20-1 | TRBD2 | TGCAGTGGTGGGGCTAGCGGGAGAGTAGAGCAGTTCTTC | CSGGASGRVEQFF
many | TRBJ1-1 | TRBV3-1 | . | TGTGCCAGCAGCCTCCCCCAGGGTGAAGCTTTCTTT | CASSLPQGEAFF
. | TRBJ2-7 | TRBV29-1 | . | TGCAGCGTTGAAGATCAGGGCTACGAGCAGTACTTC | CSVEDQGYEQYF
many | TRBJ2-2 | TRBV20-1 | . | TGCAGTGCTATGTCGAACACCGGGGAGCTGTTTTTT | CSAMSNTGELFF
many | TRBJ2-7 | TRBV7-8 | TRBD1 | TGTGCCAGCAGCTCCAGACAGGGACGATACGAGCAGTACTTC | CASSSRQGRYEQYF
. | TRBJ1-2 | TRBV6-1 | . | TGTGCCGGCATCCCAACAGATACCTATGGCTACACCTTC | CAGIPTDTYGYTF
. | TRBJ1-5 | TRBV3-1 | . | TGTGCCAGCAGCCAAGTGGTTCCTCATAGCAATCAGCCCCAGCATTTT | CASSQVVPHSNQPQHF
many | TRBJ1-1 | TRBV2 | TRBD1 | TGTGCCAGCAGTTACCTTCCGGGACAGGGGACCACTGAAGCTTTCTTT | CASSYLPGQGTTEAFF
many | TRBJ1-2 | TRBV4-1 | . | TGCGCCAGCAGCCCGGCGCAGGCCTACGGTGAGGGCTACACCTTC | CASSPAQAYGEGYTF
. | TRBJ1-3 | TRBV9 | . | TGTGCCAGCAAAGGTGGAGCGTTCTCTGGAAACACCATATATTTT | CASKGGAFSGNTIYF
many | TRBJ1-1 | TRBV4-1 | . | TGCGCCAGCAGCCAAGGGAACGGGAAAAGGGTCCCTGAAGCTTTCTTT | CASSQGNGKRVPEAFF
many | TRBJ2-1 | TRBV2 | . | TGTGCCAGCAGCATGACAGGTACGGGCAATGAGCAGTTCTTC | CASSMTGTGNEQFF
. | TRBJ2-7 | TRBV9 | . | TGTGCCAGCAGCGTAGGTATGGGGGGGCCCACGAGCTACGAGCAGTACTTC | CASSVGMGGPTSYEQYF
. | TRBJ2-2 | TRBV12-3/TRBV12-4 | . | TGTGCCAGCAGCGAGGAAAACACCGGGGAGCTGTTTTTT | CASSEENTGELFF
many | TRBJ1-2 | TRBV28 | . | TGTGCCAGCAGTTCCCAGGCGCAGTCTTATGGCTACACCTTC | CASSSQAQSYGYTF
. | TRBJ2-5 | TRBV24-1 | . | TGTGCCACCAGTGATTACGCGACAGGCCTGCAAGAGACCCAGTACTTC | CATSDYATGLQETQYF
many | TRBJ2-7 | TRBV20-1 | TRBD1 | TGCAGTGCTAGCAGACCGGGACAGGGGTCCTACGAGCAGTACTTC | CSASRPGQGSYEQYF
. | TRBJ2-1 | TRBV6-9 | TRBD2 | TGTGCCAGCAGTTACCACGAACGACTAGCGGGCTTCAATGAGCAGTTCTTC | CASSYHERLAGFNEQFF
many | TRBJ1-1 | TRBV7-9 | . | TGTGCCAGCAGCCATCCCCCGGATACTGAAGCTTTCTTT | CASSHPPDTEAFF
many | TRBJ2-3 | TRBV6-1 | . | TGTGCCAGCAGTCGGACAGACACAGATACGCAGTATTTT | CASSRTDTDTQYF
many | TRBJ1-1 | TRBV12-3/TRBV12-4 | . | TGTGCCAGCAGTTTGTTAGGGGTAGCTTTCTTT | CASSLLGVAFF
many | TRBJ2-3 | TRBV11-2 | . | TGTGCCAGCAGCTTAGGGACGAGACTCAAGTACACAGATACGCAGTATTTT | CASSLGTRLKYTDTQYF
medium-sized | TRBJ2-1 | TRBV20-1 | . | TGCAGTGCTCCGCACTACAATGAGCAGTTCTTC | CSAPHYNEQFF
. | TRBJ2-7 | TRBV28 | TRBD2 | TGTGCCGGCAGCCCCGCCGGGACTAGCTCATACGAGCAGTACTTC | CAGSPAGTSSYEQYF
many | TRBJ1-5 | TRBV2 | . | TGTGCCAGCAGTGTGGTAGGCAGGGGAAGCGATAGCAATCAGCCCCAGCATTTT | CASSVVGRGSDSNQPQHF
few | TRBJ2-3 | TRBV11-2 | . | TGTGCCAGCAGCCTATCTGAACGGATCACGCAGTATTTT | CASSLSERITQYF
many | TRBJ2-5 | TRBV12-3/TRBV12-4 | TRBD1 | TGTGCCAGCAGTTTCCAACAGGGGATCCAAGAGACCCAGTACTTC | CASSFQQGIQETQYF
many | TRBJ2-3 | TRBV19 | TRBD2 | TGTGCCAGTAGTTCAGCGGGAGTCACAGATACGCAGTATTTT | CASSSAGVTDTQYF
many | TRBJ2-5 | TRBV20-1 | . | TGCAGTGCTAGCCCCCCAACTAGGCGAGAGACCCAGTACTTC | CSASPPTRRETQYF
many | TRBJ1-1 | TRBV19 | . | TGTGCCAGTAGTAGCCCCCAGGGACCTGAAGCTTTCTTT | CASSSPQGPEAFF
. | TRBJ2-1 | TRBV28 | . | TGTGCCAGCAGTTTACAAGACAATGAGAAGTTCTTC | CASSLQDNEKFF
many | TRBJ1-3 | TRBV28 | TRBD1 | TGTGCCATCTTAGGACAGGGGGAAAACACCATATATTTT | CAILGQGENTIYF
many | TRBJ1-4 | TRBV20-1 | . | TGCAGTGCTAGAGATGGTTGGGAGCCCGGTAATGAAAAACTGTTTTTT | CSARDGWEPGNEKLFF